The 3 T cell receptor beta chains in this list originate from one sample, sequenced in a study of T cells after posttransplantation cyclophosphamide. Profiled with immunoSEQ multiplex PCR; TCRdb holds only in-frame clones, not every one. Observed are approximately 41,000 clones, no singletons, with the top ten taking over 2%. The sample comprised PBMCs. These receptors all stem from a man aged 50-60 years in good health, CMV-negative, and a related stem cell transplant donor.

This clone was detected ten times or more. The V gene is TRBV14, the J gene TRBJ2-5, with 7 positions matching TRBD1. The germline CDR1 and CDR2 sequences are SGHDN and FVKESK. The CDR3 is made up of 14 amino acids. Trimming at V came to 4 bases and at J to 2 bases, leaving 4 bases not matched to a gene. The CDR3 nucleotides read TGTGCCAGCAGCCGGAACAGGGGACAAGAGACCCAGTACTTC. Translated: CASSRNRGQETQYF. The full variable domain, with the rest looked up from reference TRBV14 and TRBJ2-5, is EAGVTQFPSHSVIEKGQTVTLRCDPISGHDNLYWYRRVMGKEIKFLLHFVKESKQDESGMPNNRFLAERTGGTYSTLKVQPAELEDSGVYFCASSRNRGQETQYFGPGTRLLVL.

This clone was counted at least ten times. The V and J genes are TRBV6-1 and TRBJ1-5; D gene unclear. Germline CDR1 reads MNHNS; CDR2 reads SASEGT. The CDR3 runs 14 residues. Deletions cut 0 bases from V and 6 bases from J, with 9 bases between. This CDR3 reads CASSEAYGVQPQHF. The CDR3 DNA reads as TGTGCCAGCAGTGAAGCCTACGGAGTTCAGCCCCAGCATTTT.

This clone was found many times. The chain has TRBV28 and TRBJ2-7; TRBD1 is a possible D gene (6 bases). CDR1 MDHEN and CDR2 SYDVKM come from the germline V gene. The CDR3 length is 15 residues. Trimming left V 6 bases short and J 3 bases short, with 18 bases between. CDR3 nucleotide sequence: TGTGCCAGCAGGGGAATCAGGGGTGTCAGCTACGAGCAGTACTTC. As protein: CASRGIRGVSYEQYF. The whole variable domain, filled in from reference TRBV28 and TRBJ2-7, reads DVKVTQSSRYLVKRTGEKVFLECVQDMDHENMFWYRQDPGLGLRLIYFSYDVKMKEKGDIPEGYSVSREKKERFSLILESASTNQTSMYLCASRGIRGVSYEQYFGPGTRLTVT.